Listed below are T cell receptor beta chains from one sample, sequenced in a study of T-cell reconstitution after alpha-beta-depleted transplantation in children. TCRdb itself ran the PCR reads through MiXCR, one entry per CDR3 protein. The sample contains some 600,000 distinct CDR3 sequences, 10% to 15% of which appear only once. Sample: PBMCs, mostly from graft donor cells, taken 360 days after TCRalphabeta/CD19-depleted stem cell transplant. The receptors originated from a male patient under 18 who had a stem cell transplant for acute myeloid leukemia, so the T cells may come from the graft donor. Both conserved end residues are part of each CDR3. The D gene is left open where the match is weak. Not all rows give a size; the values are once, few, many and, for expanded clones, a class.

clone size,D gene,J gene,CDR3 length,V gene,CDR3 DNA,CDR3 protein
many,.,TRBJ2-5,12,TRBV29-1,TGCAGCGTTTGGACAGACCAAGAGACCCAGTACTTC,CSVWTDQETQYF
many,TRBD2,TRBJ2-7,16,TRBV7-8,TGTGCCAGCAGCCCCGGGACTAGCGGAGACTCCTACGAGCAGTACTTC,CASSPGTSGDSYEQYF
.,.,TRBJ2-2,16,TRBV20-1,TGCAGTGCTAGAGATTCCGTCCTCCAGGGGTCCGGGGAGCTGTTTTTT,CSARDSVLQGSGELFF
.,TRBD1,TRBJ2-7,15,TRBV28,TGTGCCAGCAGTCCGGGGGACAGGGGCTCCTACGAGCAGTACTTC,CASSPGDRGSYEQYF
.,TRBD2,TRBJ2-3,15,TRBV20-1,TGCAGTGCTAGCCCCACTAGCGGGAGTTCACATACGCAGTATTTT,CSASPTSGSSHTQYF
few,TRBD1,TRBJ2-3,14,TRBV5-4,TGTGCCAGCAGCCCACAGGGGCGCACAGATACGCAGTATTTT,CASSPQGRTDTQYF
many,.,TRBJ2-7,15,TRBV19,TGTGCCACCCAGCGCGGAGGGGGAGCGTTCTACGAGCAGTACTTC,CATQRGGGAFYEQYF
.,.,TRBJ2-1,14,TRBV4-1,TGCGCCAGCAGCCAAGAAGAGCAGACCAATGAGCAGTTCTTC,CASSQEEQTNEQFF
.,TRBD1,TRBJ1-2,12,TRBV6-2/TRBV6-3,TGTGCCAGCAGCCAGACAGGGCGTGGCTACACCTTC,CASSQTGRGYTF
few,.,TRBJ2-1,14,TRBV4-3,TGCGCCAGCAGCCCCGCCCAAACTCGCACTGAGCAGTTCTTC,CASSPAQTRTEQFF
many,.,TRBJ1-4,14,TRBV6-5,TGTGCCAGCAGTTACACGGTTCAGAATGAAAAACTGTTTTTT,CASSYTVQNEKLFF
.,TRBD2,TRBJ2-7,15,TRBV12-3/TRBV12-4,TGTGCCAGCAGGCTTAGCGGGGCCCTCTCCTACGAGCAGTACTTC,CASRLSGALSYEQYF
.,.,TRBJ2-5,14,TRBV14,TGTGCCAGCAGCCAAGATCCGCCCAAAGAGACCCAGTACTTC,CASSQDPPKETQYF
.,.,TRBJ2-1,15,TRBV6-2/TRBV6-3,TGTGCCAGCAGTTACTCAGGGATCTCCTACAATGAGCAGTTCTTC,CASSYSGISYNEQFF
.,.,TRBJ1-1,16,TRBV29-1,TGCAGCGTTGGAGACCAAAGGCCCGACAGGTACACTGAAGCTTTCTTT,CSVGDQRPDRYTEAFF
few,TRBD1,TRBJ2-3,15,TRBV5-1,TGCGCCAGCAGCTTGTGGACAGGGACCACAGATACGCAGTATTTT,CASSLWTGTTDTQYF
many,.,TRBJ1-3,15,TRBV7-6,TGTGCCAGCAGCTTAGGCAGCAACTCTGGAAACACCATATATTTT,CASSLGSNSGNTIYF
.,.,TRBJ2-3,15,TRBV6-1,TGTGCCAGCAGTACGGGGGTGAGGGGTTCAGATACGCAGTATTTT,CASSTGVRGSDTQYF
few,TRBD2,TRBJ2-1,15,TRBV7-2,TGTGCCAGCAGGTCCCAGGGACTATCTAGCAATGAGCAGTTCTTC,CASRSQGLSSNEQFF
few,.,TRBJ2-5,15,TRBV7-9,TGTGCCACCCCTCCGGGGAGGAGGGCCATGGAGACCCAGTACTTC,CATPPGRRAMETQYF
many,.,TRBJ2-7,13,TRBV6-2/TRBV6-3,TGTGCCACGAGTCTCGGGAGAGAATACGAGCAGTACTTC,CATSLGREYEQYF
few,.,TRBJ2-7,14,TRBV11-2,TGTGCCAGCAGTTCAGCCCCTGGGGTGGGGGAGCAGTACTTC,CASSSAPGVGEQYF
.,TRBD2,TRBJ2-1,17,TRBV29-1,TGCAGCGTTGAAGGGTCTAGCGGGAGGGAAACCCTCAATGAGCAGTTCTTC,CSVEGSSGRETLNEQFF
many,TRBD1,TRBJ2-3,17,TRBV3-1,TGTGCCAGCAGCCGGACACTCGGACAGGGGGTCACAGATACGCAGTATTTT,CASSRTLGQGVTDTQYF
many,.,TRBJ1-5,14,TRBV7-2,TGTGCCAGCAGCTCGGGATACGGTAATCAGCCCCAGCATTTT,CASSSGYGNQPQHF
.,.,TRBJ1-1,16,TRBV28,TGTGCCAGCATCAGCGGGGAGGGTCCCTTGAACACTGAAGCTTTCTTT,CASISGEGPLNTEAFF
.,TRBD2,TRBJ2-1,14,TRBV20-1,TGCAGTGCTCCGGGGCTAGCGGGACACGGTGAGCAGTTCTTC,CSAPGLAGHGEQFF
few,TRBD2,TRBJ2-7,19,TRBV29-1,TGCAGCGTCCGCACCTTCGGCGGGACATCGCTAGCGGGAGGTTACGAGCAGTACTTC,CSVRTFGGTSLAGGYEQYF
.,TRBD2,TRBJ2-7,17,TRBV9,TGTGCCAGCAGCGTAGGGAGGGGACTAGCTGTAGTGGACGAGCAGTACTTC,CASSVGRGLAVVDEQYF
few,.,TRBJ2-1,15,TRBV15,TGTGCCACCAGCAGAGATGGCCCGACTTACAATGAGCAGTTCTTC,CATSRDGPTYNEQFF
.,.,TRBJ2-7,13,TRBV7-9,TGTGCCAGCAGCTTAGGGGTTCAGGGACAGCAGTACTTC,CASSLGVQGQQYF
.,.,TRBJ2-1,12,TRBV5-1,TGCGCCAGCAGCTCTCACTTCGAATATCGGTTCTTC,CASSSHFEYRFF
.,.,TRBJ2-2,14,TRBV10-3,TGTGCCATCGGCGGCGGGTCGAACACCGGGGAGCTGTTTTTT,CAIGGGSNTGELFF
.,TRBD2,TRBJ2-5,17,TRBV12-3/TRBV12-4,TGTGCCAGCAGTCGATGGACTAGCGCCCAAGCGAGGGAGACCCAGTACTTC,CASSRWTSAQARETQYF
few,.,TRBJ2-3,15,TRBV28,TGTGCCAGCAGTTTCCAGGGGTCGGGCACAGATACGCAGTATTTT,CASSFQGSGTDTQYF
many,TRBD2,TRBJ2-3,17,TRBV7-8,TGTGCCAGCAGCTTAGCGCAAGGACTAGAGGGCACAGATACGCAGTATTTT,CASSLAQGLEGTDTQYF
.,.,TRBJ2-7,12,TRBV7-2,TGTGCCAGCATTGGCCAGCTCTACGAGCAGTACTTC,CASIGQLYEQYF
.,TRBD2,TRBJ2-1,16,TRBV19,TGTGCCATTAGTTTCTTAGCGGGAGTAATAGGCAATGAGCAGTTCTTC,CAISFLAGVIGNEQFF
many,.,TRBJ2-1,15,TRBV12-3/TRBV12-4,TGTGCCAGCAGTTTAATCCAGCGGGCTAACAATGAGCAGTTCTTC,CASSLIQRANNEQFF
many,TRBD2,TRBJ2-1,16,TRBV10-3,TGTGCCATCGAATCTAGAGCGGGAGTCTCCATCGGTGAGCAGTTCTTC,CAIESRAGVSIGEQFF
few,TRBD2,TRBJ2-1,17,TRBV5-5,TGTGCCAGCAGCCCCTTTGTTCTAGCGGGAGAGGGGAATGAGCAGTTCTTC,CASSPFVLAGEGNEQFF